These 20 T cell receptor beta chains were all obtained from the same sample, sequenced in a study of cytomegalovirus exposure and HLA in healthy donors. In the PCR, 60 Vbeta and 13 Jbeta primers were used. Sequencing used immunoSEQ multiplex PCR; TCRdb keeps in-frame clones, though not all of them. The clone table shows roughly 80,000 clones, with the ten largest holding approximately 5.7%. What was sequenced was PBMCs. Receptors originate from a girl aged 5-17 years in good health and CMV-seropositive.

The V and J genes are TRBV28 and TRBJ1-5; tentative D call: TRBD1 (5 bases). The CDR3 has 13 amino acids. Deletions cut 6 bases from V and 4 bases from J, with 10 bases between. Germline V CDR1 and CDR2: MDHEN, SYDVKM. DNA for the CDR3: TGTGCCAGCAGACCCACAGGAAATCAGCCCCAGCATTTT. It codes for CASRPTGNQPQHF.

The V gene is TRBV10-3, the J gene TRBJ1-5; D not certain. The V gene's germline CDR1 is ENHRY and CDR2 SYGVKD. The CDR3 runs 12 residues. The V end lost 3 bases, the J end lost 3 bases, and 3 bases lay between the germline ends. CDR3 DNA sequence: TGTGCCATCAGTGACTTCAATCAGCCCCAGCATTTT. Residues: CAISDFNQPQHF.

The rearrangement links TRBV28 to TRBJ2-2; D is ambiguous. V lost 3 bases, J lost 6 bases, and 5 bases lay in between. The CDR3 contains 12 residues. Looked up from germline, CDR1 is MDHEN and CDR2 is SYDVKM. The CDR3 nucleotides are TGTGCCAGCAGTTTCGGTCCCGGGGAGCTGTTTTTT. Encoded protein: CASSFGPGELFF.

The chain uses TRBV15 and TRBJ2-3, with 9 nucleotides matching TRBD1. J was trimmed by 1 base and V by 1 base; bases with no gene match: 6. Per the germline V gene, CDR1 is LNHNV and CDR2 is YYDKDF (reference sequence). The length of the CDR3 is 17 residues. CDR3 bases: TGTGCCACCAGCAGAGTGAGGAGGACAGGGGGCACAGATACGCAGTATTTT. This translates into CATSRVRRTGGTDTQYF.

This chain uses TRBV28 with TRBJ2-5; tentative D call: TRBD1 (5 bases). The CDR3 covers 15 residues. Germline values: CDR1 MDHEN, CDR2 SYDVKM. V lost 3 bases and J lost 5, with 16 bases in between. The DNA of the CDR3 is TGTGCCAGCAGTTTTGGCCAGCAGGGCTGGGAGACCCAGTACTTC. It specifies CASSFGQQGWETQYF.

The chain has TRBV28 and TRBJ2-7; 9 nucleotides align to TRBD1. Germline CDR1 is MDHEN and CDR2 is SYDVKM. J gave up 6 bases and V 4 bases, and 22 bases lay outside the gene matches. This CDR3 region has 19 residues. Here the CDR3 reads CASSSPPGQGQSSGGEQYV. DNA for the CDR3: TGTGCCAGCAGTTCGCCCCCTGGACAGGGGCAATCCTCCGGGGGCGAGCAGTACGTC.

V usage is TRBV4-3 and J usage is TRBJ1-6; TRBD1 agrees at 7 bases. Germline V gene sequence: CDR1 LGHNA, CDR2 YSLEER. CDR3 length: 15 residues. V was pared by 1 base and J by 7 bases, with 4 bases of the junction left unmatched. This CDR3 is CASSQGDSENSPLHF. CDR3 bases: TGCGCCAGCAGCCAAGGGGACAGCGAAAATTCACCCCTCCACTTT.

The rearrangement links TRBV2 to TRBJ2-5, with no clear D. The CDR3 totals 12 residues. V lost 6 bases and J 5 bases, leaving 10 bases between the germline ends. Germline CDR1 reads SNHLY; CDR2 reads FYNNEI. In DNA form, the CDR3 reads TGTGCCAGCAGGGTCGCCGGGGAGACCCAGTACTTC. This gives the protein CASRVAGETQYF.

The genes are TRBV6-5 and TRBJ2-7, with no clear D. Looked up from germline, CDR1 is MNHEY and CDR2 is SVGAGI. CDR3 length: 13 amino acids. V dropped 2 bases and J dropped 2 bases, with 7 bases sitting between them. The CDR3 DNA reads TGTGCCAGCAGTTACGGTCACACCTACGAGCAGTACTTC. Protein product: CASSYGHTYEQYF.

The chain links TRBV7-9 to TRBJ1-4; TRBD1 matches at 7 bases. Unmatched junction bases numbered 4, after V lost 1 base and J lost 5 bases. The germline gives CDR1 SEHNR, CDR2 FQNEAQ (reference sequence). This CDR3 spans 15 amino acids. DNA of the CDR3: TGTGCCAGCAGCTTAGGGACAGGACGAAATGAAAAACTGTTTTTT. It codes for CASSLGTGRNEKLFF.

CDR3 region: CASSDQGFLYNEQFF. Here the CDR3 DNA reads TGTGCCAGCAGTGACCAGGGTTTCCTCTACAATGAGCAGTTCTTC. This chain joins TRBV25-1 and TRBJ2-1, with D maybe TRBD1 (5 bases). The CDR3 extends over 15 amino acids. Per germline, CDR1 MGHDK and CDR2 SYGVNS. V was cut by 3 bases and J by 3 bases, with 12 bases left in between.

This rearrangement joins TRBV6-6 to TRBJ2-7; D is possibly TRBD2 (6 bases). The CDR3 is 15 residues long. V lost 0 bases and J lost 4, with 13 bases in between. CDR1 MNHNY and CDR2 SVGAGI come from the germline V gene (reference sequence). In DNA form, the CDR3 reads TGTGCCAGCAGTTACTCCTGGAGGGTTGCGTACGAGCAGTACTTC. It encodes CASSYSWRVAYEQYF.

The chain employs TRBV29-1 and TRBJ2-5; no reliable D call. Deletions cut 4 bases from V and 4 bases from J, with 13 bases between. Looked up from germline, CDR1 is SQVTM and CDR2 is ANQGSEA. The CDR3 totals 13 residues. The CDR3 DNA reads TGCAGCGTTGTGAGAGAGCGAGCAGAGACCCAGTACTTC. Protein sequence: CSVVRERAETQYF.

V is TRBV18 and J is TRBJ2-3, with 7 bases matching TRBD1. Looked up from germline, CDR1 is KGHSH and CDR2 is LQKENI. Germline trimming cut 4 bases from V and 4 bases from J; bases unmatched to any gene: 14. The CDR3 has 17 residues. The CDR3, as DNA: TGTGCCAGCTCACTGTCAACCGGGACAGAGCGACCAGATACGCAGTATTTT. It translates to CASSLSTGTERPDTQYF.

This rearrangement joins TRBV28 to TRBJ1-1; TRBD1 might be the D (5 bases). The V end lost 5 bases, the J end lost 4 bases, and 14 bases lay between the germline ends. This CDR3 contains 14 residues. From germline, CDR1 is MDHEN and CDR2 SYDVKM. CDR3 in DNA: TGTGCCAGCAGTATTGGGGGGATTGGCACTGAAGCTTTCTTT. It translates to CASSIGGIGTEAFF.

The chain combines TRBV6-1 with TRBJ1-5; D remains unclear. Trimming removed 8 bases at V and 1 base at J, with 15 bases between. In germline, CDR1 is MNHNS, CDR2 SASEGT. The CDR3 runs 15 residues. Written as DNA, the CDR3 is TGTGCCAGCGGAGCGCTGCACCCAAGCAATCAGCCCCAGCATTTT. It yields the protein CASGALHPSNQPQHF.

This chain links TRBV5-1 with TRBJ2-5, with 10 bases lining up with TRBD2. Germline CDR1 SGHRS, CDR2 YFSETQ. This CDR3 contains 15 residues. V trimming: 2 bases; J trimming: 5 bases; junction bases outside the gene matches: 6. CDR3: CASSLPLAGKETQYF. The DNA for the CDR3 is TGCGCCAGCAGCTTACCACTAGCGGGGAAGGAGACCCAGTACTTC.

V gene TRBV4-1 combines with J gene TRBJ1-5; 8 nucleotides line up with TRBD1. Germline CDR1 and CDR2: MGHRA and YSYEKL. CDR3 length: 19 amino acids. Losses at the gene ends were 5 bases for V and 3 bases for J; bases not matched to a gene: 18. This chain's CDR3 is CASSKPGTGLALDNQPQHF. The CDR3, as DNA: TGCGCCAGCAGCAAACCCGGGACAGGCCTCGCCCTCGACAATCAGCCCCAGCATTTT.

This CDR3 is CASSSDYRGQETQYF. The CDR3 DNA sequence: TGTGCCAGCAGCTCGGATTACAGGGGCCAAGAGACCCAGTACTTC. V and J are TRBV13 and TRBJ2-5, with 7 bases lining up with TRBD1. Trimming removed 4 bases from V and 1 base from J; junction bases left unmatched: 6. Germline V gives CDR1 PRHDT, CDR2 FYEKMQ (reference sequence). The CDR3 extends over 15 amino acids.

The genes are TRBV5-5 and TRBJ1-6; D is ambiguous. V was pared by 6 bases and J by 8 bases, with 15 bases between. This CDR3 comprises 14 residues. CDR1 and CDR2 (germline): SGHKS, YYEKEE (reference sequence). CDR3 in amino acids: CASKQLQAHSPLHF. In nucleotides, the CDR3 is TGTGCCAGCAAACAGCTCCAGGCCCATTCACCCCTCCACTTT.